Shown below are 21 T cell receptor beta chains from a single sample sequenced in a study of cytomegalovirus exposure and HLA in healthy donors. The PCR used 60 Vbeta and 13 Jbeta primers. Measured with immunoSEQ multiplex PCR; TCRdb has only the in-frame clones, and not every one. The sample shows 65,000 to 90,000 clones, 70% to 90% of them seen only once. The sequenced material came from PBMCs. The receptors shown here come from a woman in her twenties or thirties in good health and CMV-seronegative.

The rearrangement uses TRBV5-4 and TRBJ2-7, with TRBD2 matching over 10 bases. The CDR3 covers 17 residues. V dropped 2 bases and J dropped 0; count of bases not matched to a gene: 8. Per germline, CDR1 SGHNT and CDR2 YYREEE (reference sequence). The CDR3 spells CASSFGSGRLLSYEQYF. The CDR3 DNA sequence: TGTGCCAGCAGCTTTGGTAGCGGGAGGCTCCTCTCCTACGAGCAGTACTTC.

CDR3 nucleotides: TGTGCCAGCAGTTTTGTTGACAGGGGGCATATCGATGAGCAGTTCTTC. It yields the protein CASSFVDRGHIDEQFF. The chain has TRBV28 and TRBJ2-1; TRBD1 agrees at 10 bases. The CDR3 loop spans 16 amino acids. V lost 3 bases, J lost 8 bases, and 10 bases stayed unmatched. Germline values: CDR1 MDHEN, CDR2 SYDVKM.

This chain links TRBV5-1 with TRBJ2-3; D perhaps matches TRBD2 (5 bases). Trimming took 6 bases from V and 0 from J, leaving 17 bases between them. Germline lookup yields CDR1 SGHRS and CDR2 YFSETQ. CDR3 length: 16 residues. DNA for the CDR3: TGCGCCAGCAACATCCTTAGTGGGGAGAGCACAGATACGCAGTATTTT. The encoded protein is CASNILSGESTDTQYF.

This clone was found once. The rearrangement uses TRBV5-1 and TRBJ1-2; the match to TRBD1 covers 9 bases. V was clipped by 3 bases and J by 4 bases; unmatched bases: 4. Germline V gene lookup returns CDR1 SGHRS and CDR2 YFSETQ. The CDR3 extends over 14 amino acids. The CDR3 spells CASSWDRELYGYTF. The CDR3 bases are TGCGCCAGCAGCTGGGACAGGGAGCTCTATGGCTACACCTTC.

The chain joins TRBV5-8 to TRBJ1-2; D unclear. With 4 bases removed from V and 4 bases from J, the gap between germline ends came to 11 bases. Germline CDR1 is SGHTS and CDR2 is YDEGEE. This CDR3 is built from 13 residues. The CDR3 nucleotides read TGTGCCAGCAGCCCTAGCAGTTTCTATGGCTACACCTTC. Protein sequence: CASSPSSFYGYTF.

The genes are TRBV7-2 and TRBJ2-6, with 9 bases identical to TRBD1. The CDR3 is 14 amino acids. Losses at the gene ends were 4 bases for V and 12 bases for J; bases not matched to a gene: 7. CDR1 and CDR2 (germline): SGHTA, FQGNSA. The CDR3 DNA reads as TGTGCCAGCAGCTCCGGGACAGGGTTAAGCGTCCTGACTTTC. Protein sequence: CASSSGTGLSVLTF.

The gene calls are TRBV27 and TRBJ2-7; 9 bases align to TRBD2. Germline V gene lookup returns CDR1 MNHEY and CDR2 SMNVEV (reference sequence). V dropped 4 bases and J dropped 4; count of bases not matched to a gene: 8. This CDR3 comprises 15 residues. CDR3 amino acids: CASSSLSGSRYEQYF. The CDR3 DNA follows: TGTGCCAGCAGTTCTCTTAGCGGGAGTAGGTACGAGCAGTACTTC.

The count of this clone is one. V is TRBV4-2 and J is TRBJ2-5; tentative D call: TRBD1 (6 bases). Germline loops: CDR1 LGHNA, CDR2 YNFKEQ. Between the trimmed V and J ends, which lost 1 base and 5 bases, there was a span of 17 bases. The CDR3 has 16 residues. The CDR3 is CASSQVLRGAEETQYF. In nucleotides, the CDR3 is TGTGCCAGCAGCCAAGTGCTCAGGGGCGCGGAGGAGACCCAGTACTTC.

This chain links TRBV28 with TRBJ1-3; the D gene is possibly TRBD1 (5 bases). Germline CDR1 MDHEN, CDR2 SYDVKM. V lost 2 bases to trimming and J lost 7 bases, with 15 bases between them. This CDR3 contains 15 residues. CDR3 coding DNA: TGTGCCAGCAGTTTAGGTGGCAGGGAGGCGAACACCATATATTTT. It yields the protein CASSLGGREANTIYF.

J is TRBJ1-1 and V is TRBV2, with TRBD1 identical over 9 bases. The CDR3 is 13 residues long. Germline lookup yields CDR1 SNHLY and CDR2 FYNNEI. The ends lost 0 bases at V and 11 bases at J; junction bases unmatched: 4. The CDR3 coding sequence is TGTGCCAGCAGTGAAGCACGGACAGGGGTTGCTTTCTTT. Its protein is CASSEARTGVAFF.

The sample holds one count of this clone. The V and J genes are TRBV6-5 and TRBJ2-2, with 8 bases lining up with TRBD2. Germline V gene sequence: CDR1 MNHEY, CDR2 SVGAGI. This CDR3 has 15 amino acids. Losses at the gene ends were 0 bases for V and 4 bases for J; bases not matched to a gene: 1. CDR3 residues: CASSYSSGVTGELFF. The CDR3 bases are TGTGCCAGCAGTTACTCTAGCGGGGTCACCGGGGAGCTGTTTTTT.

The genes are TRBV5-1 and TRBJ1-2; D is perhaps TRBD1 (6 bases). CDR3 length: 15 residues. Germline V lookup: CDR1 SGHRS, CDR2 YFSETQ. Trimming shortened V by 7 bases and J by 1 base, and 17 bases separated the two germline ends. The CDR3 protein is CASGGGGQLNYGYTF. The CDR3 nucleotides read TGCGCCAGCGGGGGCGGGGGCCAGCTTAACTATGGCTACACCTTC. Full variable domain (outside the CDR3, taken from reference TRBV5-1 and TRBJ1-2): KAGVTQTPRYLIKTRGQQVTLSCSPISGHRSVSWYQQTPGQGLQFLFEYFSETQRNKGNFPGRFSGRQFSNSRSEMNVSTLELGDSALYLCASGGGGQLNYGYTFGSGTRLTVV.

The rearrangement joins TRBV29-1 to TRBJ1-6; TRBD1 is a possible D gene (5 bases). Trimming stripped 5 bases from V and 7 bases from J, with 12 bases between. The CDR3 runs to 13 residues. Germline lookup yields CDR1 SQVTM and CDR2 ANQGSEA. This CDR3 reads CSVRQGGNSPLHF. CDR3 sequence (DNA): TGCAGCGTTAGGCAGGGAGGGAATTCACCCCTCCACTTT. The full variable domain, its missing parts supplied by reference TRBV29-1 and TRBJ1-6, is SAVISQKPSRDICQRGTSLTIQCQVDSQVTMMFWYRQQPGQSLTLIATANQGSEATYESGFVIDKFPISRPNLTFSTLTVSNMSPEDSSIYLCSVRQGGNSPLHFGNGTRLTVT.

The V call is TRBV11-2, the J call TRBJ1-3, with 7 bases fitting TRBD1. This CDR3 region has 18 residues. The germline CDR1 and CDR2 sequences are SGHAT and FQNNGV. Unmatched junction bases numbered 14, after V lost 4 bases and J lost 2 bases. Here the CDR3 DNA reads TGTGCCAGCAGCTCCAGGGGGGAGTTAGTTATCGCTGGAAACACCATATATTTT. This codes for CASSSRGELVIAGNTIYF.

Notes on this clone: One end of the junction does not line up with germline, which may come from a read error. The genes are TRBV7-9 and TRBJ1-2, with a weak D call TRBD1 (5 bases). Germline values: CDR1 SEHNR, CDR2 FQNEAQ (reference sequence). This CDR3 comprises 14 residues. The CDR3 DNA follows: TGTTCCAGCAGCTTAGAATCGACAGATTATGGCTACACCTTC. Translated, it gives CSSSLESTDYGYTF.

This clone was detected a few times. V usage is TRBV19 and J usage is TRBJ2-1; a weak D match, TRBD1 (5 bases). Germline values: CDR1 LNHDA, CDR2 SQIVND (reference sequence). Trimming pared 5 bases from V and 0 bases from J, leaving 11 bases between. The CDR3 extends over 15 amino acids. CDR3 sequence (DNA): TGTGCCAGTAGTTCCACAGGTAGCTCCTACAATGAGCAGTTCTTC. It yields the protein CASSSTGSSYNEQFF. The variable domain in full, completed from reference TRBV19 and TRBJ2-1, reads DGGITQSPKYLFRKEGQNVTLSCEQNLNHDAMYWYRQDPGQGLRLIYYSQIVNDFQKGDIAEGYSVSREKKESFPLTVTSAQKNPTAFYLCASSSTGSSYNEQFFGPGTRLTVL.

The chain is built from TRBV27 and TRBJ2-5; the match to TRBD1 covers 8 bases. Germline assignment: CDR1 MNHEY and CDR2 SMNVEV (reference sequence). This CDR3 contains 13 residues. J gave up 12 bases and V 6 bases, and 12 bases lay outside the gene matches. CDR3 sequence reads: CASRSRDRRAEYF. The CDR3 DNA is TGTGCCAGCAGGTCGCGGGACAGGAGAGCGGAGTACTTC.

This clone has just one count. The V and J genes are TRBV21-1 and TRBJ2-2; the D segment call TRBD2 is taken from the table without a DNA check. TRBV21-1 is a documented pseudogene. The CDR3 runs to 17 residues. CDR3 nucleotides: TGTGCCAGCAGCAATGAGGGACTAGCGGACTTCACCGGGGAGCTGTTTTTT. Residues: CASSNEGLADFTGELFF.

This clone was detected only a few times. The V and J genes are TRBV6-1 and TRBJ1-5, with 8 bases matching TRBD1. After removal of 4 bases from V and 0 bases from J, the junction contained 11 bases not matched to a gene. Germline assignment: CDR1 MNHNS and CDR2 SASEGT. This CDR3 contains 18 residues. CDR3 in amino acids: CASSATGTGGDSNQPQHF. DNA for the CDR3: TGTGCCAGCAGTGCCACCGGGACAGGCGGCGATAGCAATCAGCCCCAGCATTTT.

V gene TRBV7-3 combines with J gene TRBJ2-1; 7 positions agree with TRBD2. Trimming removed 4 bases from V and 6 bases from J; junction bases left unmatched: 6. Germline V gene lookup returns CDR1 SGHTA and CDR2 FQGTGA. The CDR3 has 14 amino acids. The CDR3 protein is CASSSGLDGNEQFF. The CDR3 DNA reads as TGTGCCAGCAGCTCAGGACTAGACGGCAATGAGCAGTTCTTC.

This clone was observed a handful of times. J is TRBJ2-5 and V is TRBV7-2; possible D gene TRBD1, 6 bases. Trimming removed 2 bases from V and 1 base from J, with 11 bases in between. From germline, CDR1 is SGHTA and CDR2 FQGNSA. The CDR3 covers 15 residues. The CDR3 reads CASSLTLDSQETQYF. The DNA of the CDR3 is TGTGCCAGCAGCTTAACCTTGGACAGCCAAGAGACCCAGTACTTC.